This T cell receptor (beta chain) was retrieved from a study of OX40 agonist ivuxolimab in advanced cancers. Study information: A mean age of roughly 66 years, range about 20 to 79, was recorded, and roughly 80% were male.

Study outcomes and limitations: Within 6 weeks, CD4+ and CD8+ blood T cells expanded clonally at 0.1 to 3.0 mg/kg.

V shed 8 bases and J 2 bases; nucleotides not matched to a gene: 5. The germline CDR1 and CDR2 sequences are MNHNY and SVGAGI (reference sequence). There are 14 residues in the CDR3. Only one count was recorded for this clone. Antigen unknown. Produced via immunoSEQ multiplex PCR; TCRdb's table is partial and in-frame only. The table has about 84,000 clones, 85% to 90% seen once. The genes are TRBV6-6 and TRBJ2-7; 11 bases agree with TRBD2. The clonotype was recovered from an adult with an advanced solid tumor such as melanoma, head and neck, liver or kidney cancer. The specimen comprised CD4+ or CD8+ T cells sorted from blood, sampled in a trial of the OX40 agonist ivuxolimab. In DNA form, the CDR3 reads TGTGCCAGCGGTACGGGACTAGCGGCCTACGAGCAGTACTTC. Amino acids: CASGTGLAAYEQYF.